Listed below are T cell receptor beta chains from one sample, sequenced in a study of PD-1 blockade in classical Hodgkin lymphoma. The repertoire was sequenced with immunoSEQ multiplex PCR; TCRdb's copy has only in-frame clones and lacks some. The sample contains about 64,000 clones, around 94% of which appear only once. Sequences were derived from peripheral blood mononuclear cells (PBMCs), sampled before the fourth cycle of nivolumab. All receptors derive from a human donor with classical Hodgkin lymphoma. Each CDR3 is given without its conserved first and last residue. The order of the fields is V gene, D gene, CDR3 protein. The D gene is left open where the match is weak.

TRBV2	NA	AGTTTSWEKLF
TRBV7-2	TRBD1	ASSPDRGRNEQF
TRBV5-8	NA	ASSSGTFLRSNQPQH
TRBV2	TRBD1	ASGLQPGQGPYNEQF
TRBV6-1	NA	ASKDQMNSNYGYT
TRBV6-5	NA	ASHRGSDSPLH
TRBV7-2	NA	ASSWAGLGLVNTGELF
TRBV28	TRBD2	ASSGGGTQETQY
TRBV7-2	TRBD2	ASSVRGGPYEQY
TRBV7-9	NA	ASSSSPTVLNTEAF
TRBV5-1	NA	ASSLGENTGELF
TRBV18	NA	ASSRGGDNEQF
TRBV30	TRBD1	AWSVPPDRVWGYT
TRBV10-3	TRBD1	AIKGQGGNNEQF
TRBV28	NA	ASSRTGWDGYT
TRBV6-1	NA	AILWGYEQY
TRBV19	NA	ASSMRGVFQPQH
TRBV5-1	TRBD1	ASGTGGAGEQY
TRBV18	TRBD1	ASSRQGGGPNQPQH
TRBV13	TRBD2	ASSFSGSKNIQY
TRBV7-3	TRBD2	ASSSLAVPYNEQF
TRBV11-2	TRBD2	ASIRRVGTSVHEQF
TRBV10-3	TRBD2	AISALRTSGDGEQF